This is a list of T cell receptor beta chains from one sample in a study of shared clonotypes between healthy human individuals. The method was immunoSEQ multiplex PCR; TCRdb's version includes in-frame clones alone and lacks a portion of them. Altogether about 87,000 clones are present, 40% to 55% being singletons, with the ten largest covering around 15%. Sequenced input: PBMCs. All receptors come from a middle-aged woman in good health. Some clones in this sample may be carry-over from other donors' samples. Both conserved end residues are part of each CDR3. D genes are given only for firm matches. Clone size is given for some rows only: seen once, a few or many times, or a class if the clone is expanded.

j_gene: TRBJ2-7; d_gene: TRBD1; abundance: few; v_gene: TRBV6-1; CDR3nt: TGTGCCAGCAGTGTCACAGGGGAAGGACCTAACGAGCAGTACTTC; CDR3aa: CASSVTGEGPNEQYF
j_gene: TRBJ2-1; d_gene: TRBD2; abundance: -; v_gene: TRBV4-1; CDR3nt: TGCGCCAGCAGCCAAGATTGGGACGGGAGGGTCAATGAGCGGTTCTTC; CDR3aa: CASSQDWDGRVNERFF
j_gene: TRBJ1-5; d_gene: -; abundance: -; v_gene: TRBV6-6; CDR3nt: TGTGCCAGCGGGCGGACGGGAGTCAGTCAGCCCCAGCATTTT; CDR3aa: CASGRTGVSQPQHF
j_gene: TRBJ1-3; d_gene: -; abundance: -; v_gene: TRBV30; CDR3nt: TGTGCCTGGAATAGGGGGGGGTTATCAGGAAACACCATATATTTT; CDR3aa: CAWNRGGLSGNTIYF
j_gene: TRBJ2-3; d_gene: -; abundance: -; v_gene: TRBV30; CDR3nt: TGTGCCTGGGGCTCGCTAGCGACTAGCACAGATACGCAGTATTTT; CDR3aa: CAWGSLATSTDTQYF
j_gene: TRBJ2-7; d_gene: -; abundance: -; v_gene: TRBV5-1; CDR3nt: TGCGCCAGCAGCTTGGGGTCTAGCATCTTCGTGTACGAGCAGTACTTC; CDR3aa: CASSLGSSIFVYEQYF
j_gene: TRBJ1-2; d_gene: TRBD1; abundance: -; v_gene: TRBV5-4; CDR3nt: TGTGCCAGCAGCCCGCGCGGCCCCAGGGGGAACTATGGCTACACCTTC; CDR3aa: CASSPRGPRGNYGYTF
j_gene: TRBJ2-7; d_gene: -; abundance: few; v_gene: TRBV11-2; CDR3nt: TGTGCCAGCAGCCAAGTTCGGGGGCGTAGCTACGAGCAGTACTTC; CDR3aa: CASSQVRGRSYEQYF
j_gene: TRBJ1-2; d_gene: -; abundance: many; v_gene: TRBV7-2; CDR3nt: TGTGCCAGCAGCCCCGGTCGCGCTAACTATGGCTACACCTTC; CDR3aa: CASSPGRANYGYTF
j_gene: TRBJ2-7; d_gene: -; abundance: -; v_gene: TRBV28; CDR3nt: TGTGCCACCGCAAAAGCGGGCGTTTACGAGCAGTACTTC; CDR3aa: CATAKAGVYEQYF
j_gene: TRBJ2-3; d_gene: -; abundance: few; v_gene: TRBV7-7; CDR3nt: TGTGCTAGCAGCTTAGAACCCCCCATCGAGTATTTT; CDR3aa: CASSLEPPIEYF
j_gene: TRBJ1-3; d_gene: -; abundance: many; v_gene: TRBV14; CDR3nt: TGTGCCAGCAGCCTGCTTGATAGGATCATATATTTT; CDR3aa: CASSLLDRIIYF
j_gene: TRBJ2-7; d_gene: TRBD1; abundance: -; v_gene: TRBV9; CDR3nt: TGTGCCAGCAGCGCAACCAGGGACAGTCCCTACGAGCAGTACTTC; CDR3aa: CASSATRDSPYEQYF
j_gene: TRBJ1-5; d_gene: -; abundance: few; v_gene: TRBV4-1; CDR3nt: TGCGCCAGCAGCCAAGAGGGGGCTCAGCCCCAGCATTTT; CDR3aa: CASSQEGAQPQHF
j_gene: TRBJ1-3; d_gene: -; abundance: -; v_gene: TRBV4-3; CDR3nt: TGCGCCAGCAGCCAAGACGCCAGCTCTGGAAACACCATATATTTT; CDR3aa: CASSQDASSGNTIYF
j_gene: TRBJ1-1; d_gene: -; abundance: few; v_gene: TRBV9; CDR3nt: TGTGCCAGCAGCGTAGGAGCAACTTCGAACACTGAAGCTTTCTTT; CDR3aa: CASSVGATSNTEAFF